The 17 T cell receptor beta chains below were found in one sample sequenced in a study of blood T cell repertoires in COVID-19. Sequencing was performed with immunoSEQ multiplex PCR; in TCRdb, only in-frame clones are kept and a portion is missing. The repertoire has approximately 130,000 clones, around four fifths of them found once; the top ten carry over 10%. Sequenced input: peripheral blood. Receptor source: a human donor in a cohort sampled during active COVID-19.

The genes are TRBV5-1 and TRBJ2-7; a possible D gene is TRBD1 (5 bases). V gave up 3 bases and J gave up 2 bases, with 18 bases separating them. The CDR3 extends over 16 amino acids. The germline V gene encodes CDR1 SGHRS and CDR2 YFSETQ. The CDR3 loop is CASSSSTEKITYEQYF. The CDR3 DNA sequence: TGCGCCAGCAGCTCATCGACAGAGAAAATAACCTACGAGCAGTACTTC. Using reference TRBV5-1 and TRBJ2-7 for the parts outside the CDR3, the full variable domain is KAGVTQTPRYLIKTRGQQVTLSCSPISGHRSVSWYQQTPGQGLQFLFEYFSETQRNKGNFPGRFSGRQFSNSRSEMNVSTLELGDSALYLCASSSSTEKITYEQYFGPGTRLTVT.

The chain couples TRBV10-2 to TRBJ2-1; D uncertain. Trimming stripped 3 bases from V and 10 bases from J, with 7 bases between. The CDR3 runs 11 residues. CDR1 is WSHSY, CDR2 SAAADI, per germline. CDR3 amino acids: CASSEHREQFF. CDR3 DNA sequence: TGCGCCAGCAGTGAACACCGCGAGCAGTTCTTC.

This clone was found once. The chain uses TRBV6-1 and TRBJ1-1; 12 bases agree with TRBD1. The CDR3 totals 18 residues. The V and J ends lost 4 bases and 1 base, in that order; junction bases with no gene match: 10. Germline V gene data show CDR1 as MNHNS and CDR2 as SASEGT. The CDR3 protein is CASSAPRDRGRGNTEAFF. The DNA for the CDR3 is TGTGCCAGCAGTGCCCCTCGGGACAGGGGGCGGGGGAACACTGAAGCTTTCTTT.

This chain uses TRBV6-5 with TRBJ2-3; the match to TRBD2 covers 7 bases. The junction had 3 bases not matched to a gene; V was cut back by 3 bases and J by 0 bases. The CDR3 has 15 amino acids. The germline gives CDR1 MNHEY, CDR2 SVGAGI. This chain's CDR3 is CASSYGEGSTDTQYF. The CDR3 nucleotides are TGTGCCAGCAGTTATGGGGAGGGTAGCACAGATACGCAGTATTTT.

This chain connects TRBV15 to TRBJ1-4; TRBD1 is a possible D gene (5 bases). V lost 5 bases to trimming and J lost 8 bases, with 18 bases between them. CDR3 length equals 15 residues. From germline, CDR1 is LNHNV and CDR2 YYDKDF (reference sequence). In DNA, the CDR3 is TGTGCCACCAGCCGCACGAGGGGCGGGGAAGAAAAACTGTTTTTT. Protein: CATSRTRGGEEKLFF.

Concerning this clone itself: A junction boundary mismatches the germline segment, possibly from a read error. The genes are TRBV6-2 or TRBV6-3 and TRBJ2-7, with 7 bases that match TRBD2. This CDR3 contains 13 residues. The germline CDR1 and CDR2 sequences are MNHEY and SVGEGT. The CDR3 reads CASSYSGTTIPGF. The CDR3 DNA follows: TGTGCCAGCAGTTACTCTGGGACTACCATCCCGGGCTTC.

V is TRBV6-1 and J is TRBJ2-3; 7 bases map to TRBD2. CDR1 is MNHNS, CDR2 SASEGT, per germline. The CDR3 contains 13 residues. The trim removed 3 bases at V and 7 bases at J, leaving 4 bases unmatched. The CDR3 coding sequence is TGTGCCAGCAGTGATCCGGGAGGCAATACGCAGTATTTT. Translation gives CASSDPGGNTQYF.

The chain employs TRBV3-1 (or the pseudogene TRBV3-2) and TRBJ2-5; 7 nucleotides line up with TRBD1. In germline, CDR1 is LGHDT, CDR2 YNNKEL (reference sequence). This CDR3 contains 14 residues. Trimming at V came to 1 base and at J to 1 base, leaving 0 bases not matched to a gene. CDR3 nucleotide sequence: TGTGCCAGCAGCCAAGGACAGGGCCAAGAGACCCAGTACTTC. It is translated as CASSQGQGQETQYF.

V and J are TRBV30 and TRBJ2-5; D might be TRBD1 (5 bases). Between the trimmed V and J ends, which lost 3 bases and 5 bases, there was a span of 13 bases. Germline CDR1 and CDR2: GTSNPN and SVGIG (reference sequence). The CDR3 is 13 amino acids. The CDR3 DNA follows: TGTGCCTGGAGGACTCAGGGAACGGAGACCCAGTACTTC. This encodes CAWRTQGTETQYF.

The V and J genes are TRBV5-5 and TRBJ1-2; 8 bases match TRBD1. Germline CDR1 reads SGHKS; CDR2 reads YYEKEE (reference sequence). The CDR3 runs to 16 residues. J gave up 0 bases and V 4 bases, and 8 bases lay outside the gene matches. CDR3 amino acids: CASSLEDRATNYGYTF. CDR3 coding DNA: TGTGCCAGCAGCCTGGAGGACAGGGCCACTAACTATGGCTACACCTTC.

The chain joins TRBV5-1 to TRBJ1-1; possibly TRBD1 for D (6 bases). Trimming pared 0 bases from V and 8 bases from J, leaving 20 bases between. This CDR3 is built from 16 residues. Looked up from germline, CDR1 is SGHRS and CDR2 is YFSETQ. The CDR3 DNA reads as TGCGCCAGCAGCTTGGTCGAAAGTTACAGGGCTGGGGAAGCTTTCTTT. It specifies CASSLVESYRAGEAFF.

This chain uses TRBV19 with TRBJ1-5; the match to TRBD1 covers 7 bases. CDR3 length: 18 residues. The V and J ends lost 4 bases and 3 bases, in that order; junction bases with no gene match: 15. Germline V gene data show CDR1 as LNHDA and CDR2 as SQIVND (reference sequence). The CDR3 DNA reads TGTGCCAGTAGTAAATCCAACAGGGGCCGCTCTTACAATCAGCCCCAGCATTTT. Its translation: CASSKSNRGRSYNQPQHF. The full variable domain, completed using reference TRBV19 and TRBJ1-5, is DGGITQSPKYLFRKEGQNVTLSCEQNLNHDAMYWYRQDPGQGLRLIYYSQIVNDFQKGDIAEGYSVSREKKESFPLTVTSAQKNPTAFYLCASSKSNRGRSYNQPQHFGDGTRLSIL.

The genes are TRBV10-3 and TRBJ1-5, with 8 bases identical to TRBD1. J gave up 2 bases and V 6 bases, and 12 bases lay outside the gene matches. This CDR3 spans 17 amino acids. CDR1 ENHRY and CDR2 SYGVKD come from the germline V gene. The CDR3 coding sequence is TGTGCCATCAGAGCCTCCGGGACAGGCAATGGCAATCAGCCCCAGCATTTT. Residues: CAIRASGTGNGNQPQHF.

This sequence joins TRBV12-5 and TRBJ1-4, with 8 positions matching TRBD1. The CDR3 runs to 14 residues. Trimming took 5 bases from V and 5 from J; bases not matched to a gene: 4. Germline CDR1 and CDR2: LGHNT and FRNRAP. CDR3 DNA: TGTGCTAGTGGTATGGGGACAGGAAATGAAAAACTGTTTTTT. It codes for CASGMGTGNEKLFF.

This chain joins TRBV9 and TRBJ1-2; D call uncertain. Germline values: CDR1 SGDLS, CDR2 YYNGEE. V lost 1 base, J lost 8 bases, and 9 bases lay in between. This CDR3 region has 12 residues. Here the CDR3 reads CASSVSTGGYTF. The CDR3 coding sequence is TGTGCCAGCAGCGTATCTACGGGGGGCTACACCTTC.

This clone was seen just once. The chain uses TRBV21-1 and TRBJ1-2; TRBD1 is the table's D call and was not checked against the DNA. TRBV21-1 is listed as a pseudogene. CDR3 length equals 16 residues. This CDR3 reads CASSKPLRGQNYGYTF. The CDR3 DNA reads TGTGCCAGCAGCAAACCGCTCAGGGGGCAAAACTATGGCTACACCTTC.

The CDR3: CSAGTGESTEAFF. The CDR3, as DNA: TGCAGCGCCGGGACAGGGGAGTCGACTGAAGCTTTCTTT. V is TRBV29-1 and J is TRBJ1-1, with 10 bases lining up with TRBD1. Germline V CDR1 and CDR2: SQVTM, ANQGSEA. This CDR3 is built from 13 residues. The trim removed 7 bases at V and 5 bases at J, leaving 7 bases unmatched.